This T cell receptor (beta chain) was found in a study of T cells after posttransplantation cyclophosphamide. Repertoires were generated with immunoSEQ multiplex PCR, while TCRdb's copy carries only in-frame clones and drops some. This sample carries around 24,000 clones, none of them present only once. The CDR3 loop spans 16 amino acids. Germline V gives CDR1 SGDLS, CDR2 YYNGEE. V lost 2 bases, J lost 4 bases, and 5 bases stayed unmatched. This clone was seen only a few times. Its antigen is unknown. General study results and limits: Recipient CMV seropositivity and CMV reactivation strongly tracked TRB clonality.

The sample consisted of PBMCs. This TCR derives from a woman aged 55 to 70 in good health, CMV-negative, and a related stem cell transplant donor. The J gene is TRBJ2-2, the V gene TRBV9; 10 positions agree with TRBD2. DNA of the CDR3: TGTGCCAGCAGCGTCCATCAGCGGGGGGGCACCGGGGAGCTGTTTTTT. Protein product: CASSVHQRGGTGELFF.